Here is one TCR beta chain with its context. Antigen: not known. Clones were sequenced by immunoSEQ multiplex PCR, and TCRdb holds only the in-frame ones, with some missing. The sample lists over 50,000 clones, 75% to 90% occurring once. The V and J ends lost 3 bases and 9 bases respectively, with 12 bases between them. Germline values: CDR1 KGHSH, CDR2 LQKENI. This CDR3 is 13 amino acids long. The sample is drawn from a study of OX40 agonist ivuxolimab in advanced cancers. Study-level points and caveats: Undetermined was the antigen specificity of the expanded peripheral T cells. Some patients who did not respond also had low normalized T-cell clonal expansion.

Sample: CD4+ or CD8+ T cells sorted from blood, taken in a trial of the OX40 agonist ivuxolimab. The sequence derives from an adult with an advanced solid tumor such as melanoma, head and neck, liver or kidney cancer. The genes are TRBV18 and TRBJ2-1; D remains ambiguous. The CDR3 nucleotides are TGTGCCAGCTCACCGACCCGGGTCGGTGAGCAGTTCTTC. It specifies CASSPTRVGEQFF.